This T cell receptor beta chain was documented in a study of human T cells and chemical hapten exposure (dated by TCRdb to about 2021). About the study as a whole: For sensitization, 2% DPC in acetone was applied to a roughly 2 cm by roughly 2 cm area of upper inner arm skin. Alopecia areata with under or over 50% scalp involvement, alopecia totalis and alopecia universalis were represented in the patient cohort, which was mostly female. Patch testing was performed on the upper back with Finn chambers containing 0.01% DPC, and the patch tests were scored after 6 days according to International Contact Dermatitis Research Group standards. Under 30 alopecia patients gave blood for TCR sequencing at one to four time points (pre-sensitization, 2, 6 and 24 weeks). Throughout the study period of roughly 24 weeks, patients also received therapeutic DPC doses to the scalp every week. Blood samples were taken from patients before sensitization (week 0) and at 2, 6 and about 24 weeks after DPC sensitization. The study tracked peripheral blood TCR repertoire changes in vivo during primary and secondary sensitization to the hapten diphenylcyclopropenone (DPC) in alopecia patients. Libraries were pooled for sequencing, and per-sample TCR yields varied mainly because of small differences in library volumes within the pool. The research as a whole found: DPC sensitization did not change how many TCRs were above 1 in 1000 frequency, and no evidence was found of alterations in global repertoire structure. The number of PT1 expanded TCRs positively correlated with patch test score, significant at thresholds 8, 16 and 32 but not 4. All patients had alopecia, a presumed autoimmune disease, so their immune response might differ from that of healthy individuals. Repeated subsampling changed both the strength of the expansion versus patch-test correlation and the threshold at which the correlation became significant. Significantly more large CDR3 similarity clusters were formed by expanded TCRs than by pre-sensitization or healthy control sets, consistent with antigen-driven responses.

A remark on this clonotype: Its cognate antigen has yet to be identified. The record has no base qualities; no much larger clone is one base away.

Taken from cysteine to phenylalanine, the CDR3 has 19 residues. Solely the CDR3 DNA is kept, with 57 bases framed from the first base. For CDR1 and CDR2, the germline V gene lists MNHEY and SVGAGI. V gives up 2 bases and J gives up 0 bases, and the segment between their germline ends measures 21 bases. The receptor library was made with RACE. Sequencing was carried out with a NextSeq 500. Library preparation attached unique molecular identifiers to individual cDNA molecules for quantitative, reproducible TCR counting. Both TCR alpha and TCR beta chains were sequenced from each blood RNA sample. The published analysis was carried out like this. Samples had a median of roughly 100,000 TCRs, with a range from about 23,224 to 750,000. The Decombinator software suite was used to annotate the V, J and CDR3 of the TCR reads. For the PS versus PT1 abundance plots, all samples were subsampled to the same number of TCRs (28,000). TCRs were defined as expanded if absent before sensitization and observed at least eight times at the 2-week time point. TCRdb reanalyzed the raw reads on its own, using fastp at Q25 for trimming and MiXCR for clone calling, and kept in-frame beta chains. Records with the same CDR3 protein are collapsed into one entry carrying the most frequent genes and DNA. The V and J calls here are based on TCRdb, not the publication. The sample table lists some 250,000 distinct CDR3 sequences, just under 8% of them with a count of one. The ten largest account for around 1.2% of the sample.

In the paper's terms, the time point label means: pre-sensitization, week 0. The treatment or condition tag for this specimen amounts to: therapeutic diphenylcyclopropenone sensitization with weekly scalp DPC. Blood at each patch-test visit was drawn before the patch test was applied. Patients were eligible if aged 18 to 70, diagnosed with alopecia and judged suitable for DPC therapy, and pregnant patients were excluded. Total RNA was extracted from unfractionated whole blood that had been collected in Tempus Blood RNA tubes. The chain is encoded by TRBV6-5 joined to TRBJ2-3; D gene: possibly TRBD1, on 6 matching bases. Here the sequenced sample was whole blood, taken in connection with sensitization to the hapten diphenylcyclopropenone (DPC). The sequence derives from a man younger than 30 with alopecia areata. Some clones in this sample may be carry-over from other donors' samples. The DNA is TGTGCCAGCAGTTACGTCCGCAGGGTAGGGGGAAGAAGCACAGATACGCAGTATTTT. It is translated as CASSYVRRVGGRSTDTQYF.